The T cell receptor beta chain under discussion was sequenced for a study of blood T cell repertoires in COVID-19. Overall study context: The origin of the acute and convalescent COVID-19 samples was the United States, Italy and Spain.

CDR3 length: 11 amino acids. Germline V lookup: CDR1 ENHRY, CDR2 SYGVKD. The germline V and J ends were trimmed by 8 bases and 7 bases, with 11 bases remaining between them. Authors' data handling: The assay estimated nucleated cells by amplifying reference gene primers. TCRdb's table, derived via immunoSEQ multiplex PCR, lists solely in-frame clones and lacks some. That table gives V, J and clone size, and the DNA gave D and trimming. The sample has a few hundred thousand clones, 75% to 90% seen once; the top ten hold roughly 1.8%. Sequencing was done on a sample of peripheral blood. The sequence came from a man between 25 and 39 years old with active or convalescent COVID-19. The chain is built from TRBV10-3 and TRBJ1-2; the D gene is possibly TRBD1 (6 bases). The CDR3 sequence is CAIGTGTGYTF. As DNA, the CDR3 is TGTGCCATCGGTACAGGGACTGGCTACACCTTC.